This T cell receptor beta chain was observed in a study of shared clonotypes between healthy human individuals. Study-wide results and limits: It was only blood that was sampled, and tissue repertoires likely differ. It was observed that roughly 4.8% of naive CD4 clonotypes were shared across a few donors.

As for this clone: Its specificity is not known.

Cells designated naive CD8 were CD45RO-negative and were positively selected for CCR7, with terminally differentiated effector memory CD45RA+ cells excluded. All donors were Caucasian adults living in Nashville, Tennessee. The CDR3 consists of 13 residues. The ends were cut back, 10 bases at V and 2 bases at J, with 14 bases in the middle. The germline V gene has CDR1 LNHDA and CDR2 SQIVND (reference sequence). Evenly divided among several immunoSEQ plates was the genomic DNA of each subset. Sequenced by immunoSEQ multiplex PCR; TCRdb stores in-frame clones only, minus some. This sample has hundreds of thousands of clones, with 95% found just once.

The receptor's source is a woman aged 25-40 years in good health. This chain links TRBV19 with TRBJ2-5; no reliable D call. Input material: naive CD8+ T cells sorted from blood. The CDR3 spells CATALGLQETQYF. CDR3 nucleotide sequence: TGTGCCACCGCATTGGGGTTGCAAGAGACCCAGTACTTC.